A selection of T cell receptor beta chains follows, all from one sample in a study of blood T cell repertoires in COVID-19. Data came from immunoSEQ multiplex PCR; TCRdb stores just in-frame clones and leaves some out. The sample has about 49,000 clones, 80% to 90% seen once. Source material: peripheral blood. The receptor source for this set is a human donor in a cohort sampled during active COVID-19. CDR3s include the opening cysteine and the closing phenylalanine or tryptophan. D genes are given only for firm matches. Expanded clones get a size class; other rows say once, few or many, or leave the size out.

v_gene	len	j_gene	d_gene	abundance	CDR3aa	CDR3nt
TRBV30	16	TRBJ2-5	TRBD2	-	CAWSQGLAGFQETQYF	TGTGCCTGGAGTCAGGGACTAGCGGGATTCCAAGAGACCCAGTACTTC
TRBV30	14	TRBJ2-3	TRBD1	-	CAWNPTGGADTQYF	TGTGCCTGGAACCCGACAGGGGGCGCCGATACGCAGTATTTT
TRBV18	16	TRBJ2-3	TRBD2	-	CASSPGLAENTDTQYF	TGTGCCAGCTCACCGGGACTAGCGGAAAACACAGATACGCAGTATTTT
TRBV5-5	15	TRBJ1-5	TRBD1	-	CASSLDRGGNQPQHF	TGTGCCAGCAGCTTGGACAGGGGTGGCAATCAGCCCCAGCATTTT
TRBV2	16	TRBJ2-3	-	-	CASSPWGRGASDTQYF	TGTGCCAGCAGCCCTTGGGGCAGGGGAGCATCAGATACGCAGTATTTT
TRBV30	15	TRBJ1-5	TRBD1	-	CAWNPGQGVGQPQHF	TGTGCCTGGAATCCGGGACAGGGAGTTGGGCAGCCCCAGCATTTT
TRBV7-9	13	TRBJ1-1	-	few	CASSVRDSSEAFF	TGTGCCAGCAGCGTCCGGGACTCTTCTGAAGCTTTCTTT
TRBV21-1	16	TRBJ2-1	-	-	CASSRYREGCGNEQFF	TGTGCCAGCAGCAGGTACAGGGAGGGTTGTGGCAATGAGCAGTTCTTC
TRBV19	11	TRBJ2-7	-	-	CASSMGQGQVF	TGTGCCAGTAGTATGGGGCAGGGGCAGGTCTTC
TRBV28	16	TRBJ2-4	TRBD2	-	CASIGSGRAGKNIQYF	TGTGCCAGCATAGGGAGCGGGAGGGCCGGCAAAAACATTCAGTACTTC
TRBV7-3	17	TRBJ2-1	TRBD1	-	CASSPSDRGSSYNEQFF	TGTGCCAGCAGCCCGTCGGACAGGGGAAGCTCCTACAATGAGCAGTTCTTC
TRBV6-5	14	TRBJ2-7	TRBD1	-	CASQAQTGNYEQYF	TGTGCCAGCCAGGCCCAGACAGGGAACTACGAGCAGTACTTC
TRBV3-1/TRBV3-2	17	TRBJ2-3	-	-	CASSQDIKAANTDTQYF	TGTGCCAGCAGCCAAGATATAAAGGCGGCGAACACAGATACGCAGTATTTT
TRBV3-1/TRBV3-2	16	TRBJ2-2	-	-	CASSQVVGGGAGELFF	TGTGCCAGCAGCCAAGTCGTCGGAGGGGGGGCCGGGGAGCTGTTTTTT
TRBV20-1	16	TRBJ2-3	TRBD2	-	CSASSSGKAGTDTQYF	TGCAGTGCTAGTAGTAGCGGGAAAGCGGGGACAGATACGCAGTATTTT
TRBV6-5	11	TRBJ2-3	-	-	CASSVAVRQYF	TGTGCCAGCAGCGTAGCGGTACGGCAGTATTTT
TRBV7-8	18	TRBJ2-7	TRBD2	-	CASSLSRPTSAKSYEQYF	TGTGCCAGCAGCTTAAGCCGGCCGACTAGCGCAAAATCCTACGAGCAGTACTTC
TRBV5-1	14	TRBJ2-1	-	-	CASSPPAVGNEQFF	TGCGCCAGCAGCCCCCCGGCGGTCGGGAATGAGCAGTTCTTC
TRBV6-2/TRBV6-3	18	TRBJ2-2	-	once	CASSPPRGGASNTGELFF	TGTGCCAGCAGTCCCCCTCGAGGCGGAGCGTCGAACACCGGGGAGCTGTTTTTT
TRBV28	13	TRBJ1-1	-	-	CASRKLWEGEAFF	TGTGCCAGCAGAAAGCTATGGGAGGGGGAAGCTTTCTTT
TRBV4-3	15	TRBJ2-3	-	once	CASSQVRERGDTQYF	TGCGCCAGCAGCCAAGTCCGGGAGAGGGGAGATACGCAGTATTTT
TRBV18	16	TRBJ1-2	TRBD1	-	CASSPSTRTGSYGYTF	TGTGCCAGCTCACCATCGACACGGACAGGGAGCTATGGCTACACCTTC
TRBV24-1	15	TRBJ2-7	-	-	CATSEYSIEPYEQYF	TGTGCCACCAGTGAGTACAGTATAGAACCCTACGAGCAGTACTTC
TRBV19	15	TRBJ2-7	TRBD2	-	CASSIALADGYEQYF	TGTGCCAGTAGTATAGCCCTAGCGGACGGCTACGAGCAGTACTTC
TRBV19	17	TRBJ2-1	-	-	CASSAGWISHLSNEQFF	TGTGCCAGTAGTGCTGGGTGGATTAGCCACTTAAGCAATGAGCAGTTCTTC
TRBV6-2/TRBV6-3	14	TRBJ1-2	TRBD1	-	CASSSIWDSYGYTF	TGTGCCAGCAGTTCCATTTGGGACAGCTATGGCTACACCTTC
TRBV20-1	12	TRBJ1-6	-	-	CSASQGPGPLHF	TGCAGTGCTAGTCAGGGCCCGGGACCCCTCCACTTT
TRBV19	17	TRBJ1-5	TRBD1	-	CASSMGQGRGSNQPQHF	TGTGCCAGTAGTATGGGACAGGGGCGAGGGAGCAATCAGCCCCAGCATTTT
TRBV7-8	17	TRBJ2-5	TRBD2	-	CASSLAGLAAYQETQYF	TGTGCCAGCAGCTTAGCCGGACTAGCGGCGTACCAAGAGACCCAGTACTTC
TRBV5-1	14	TRBJ2-7	TRBD2	-	CASSLAGGNFEQYF	TGCGCCAGCAGCTTGGCCGGGGGGAATTTCGAGCAGTACTTC
TRBV11-3	13	TRBJ2-3	-	-	CASSTRGSDTQYF	TGTGCCAGCAGTACAAGAGGGTCAGATACGCAGTATTTT
TRBV12-3/TRBV12-4	13	TRBJ2-7	-	-	CASSSLTAYEQYF	TGTGCCAGCAGTTCTTTAACTGCCTACGAGCAGTACTTC
TRBV2	14	TRBJ2-7	TRBD2	-	CASSSRGGSYEQYF	TGTGCCAGCAGCTCCCGGGGGGGGTCCTACGAGCAGTACTTC
TRBV15	18	TRBJ2-5	TRBD2	-	CATSRPKGLAGLQETQYF	TGTGCCACCAGCAGACCGAAGGGCCTAGCGGGACTCCAAGAGACCCAGTACTTC
TRBV5-1	12	TRBJ1-6	-	-	CASSFENSPLHF	TGCGCCAGCAGCTTTGAGAATTCACCCCTCCACTTT
TRBV29-1	15	TRBJ2-5	TRBD2	once	CSVDSGGRALETQYF	TGCAGCGTTGATTCGGGCGGGAGGGCCCTAGAGACCCAGTACTTC
TRBV19	13	TRBJ2-3	-	-	CASSIPGADTQYF	TGTGCCAGTAGTATCCCGGGGGCAGATACGCAGTATTTT
TRBV4-3	15	TRBJ1-3	-	-	CASSQDPGARNTIYF	TGCGCCAGCAGCCAAGATCCAGGGGCGAGAAACACCATATATTTT
TRBV9	16	TRBJ2-3	TRBD2	once	CASSVRAGGTTDTQYF	TGTGCCAGCAGCGTAAGGGCGGGGGGAACCACAGATACGCAGTATTTT
TRBV28	15	TRBJ2-7	-	once	CASRVWGGRAYEQYF	TGTGCCAGCAGGGTCTGGGGGGGCCGGGCCTACGAGCAGTACTTC
TRBV9	20	TRBJ2-6	TRBD1	-	CASSVATPGQISSGANVLTF	TGTGCCAGCAGCGTAGCCACCCCGGGACAGATCAGCTCTGGGGCCAACGTCCTGACTTTC
TRBV4-3	16	TRBJ2-3	-	-	CASSQATRVPTDTQYF	TGCGCCAGCAGCCAAGCAACCAGGGTCCCAACAGATACGCAGTATTTT
TRBV18	13	TRBJ2-7	TRBD2	few	CASSPPGGLSQYF	TGTGCCAGCTCACCTCCGGGAGGGCTCTCGCAGTACTTC
TRBV6-6	13	TRBJ1-6	-	once	CASSKYTGGPLHF	TGTGCCAGCAGTAAATACACCGGAGGACCCCTCCACTTT
TRBV20-1	13	TRBJ2-7	-	-	CSASPRAGYEQYF	TGCAGTGCTAGTCCAAGGGCGGGCTACGAGCAGTACTTC
TRBV28	15	TRBJ2-7	TRBD1	-	CASIPRGTGNYEQYF	TGTGCCAGCATTCCACGAGGGACAGGCAACTACGAGCAGTACTTC
TRBV28	16	TRBJ1-6	-	-	CASSSRGSSYNSPLHF	TGTGCCAGCAGTTCGCGGGGGAGCTCCTATAATTCACCCCTCCACTTT
TRBV28	12	TRBJ2-7	-	-	CASSFKGYEQYF	TGTGCCAGCAGTTTTAAGGGGTACGAGCAGTACTTC